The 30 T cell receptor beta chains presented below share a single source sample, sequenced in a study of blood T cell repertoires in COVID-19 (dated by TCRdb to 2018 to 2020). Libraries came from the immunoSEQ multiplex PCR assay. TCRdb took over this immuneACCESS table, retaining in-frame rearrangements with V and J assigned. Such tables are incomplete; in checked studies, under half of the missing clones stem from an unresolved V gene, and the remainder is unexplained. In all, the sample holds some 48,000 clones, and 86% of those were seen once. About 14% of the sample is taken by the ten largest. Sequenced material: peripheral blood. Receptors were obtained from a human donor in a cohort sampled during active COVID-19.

The DNA of the CDR3 is TGTGCCAGCAGTGGGGACAGCAGTTATAGCAATCAGCCCCAGCATTTT. Amino acid sequence: CASSGDSSYSNQPQHF. The chain employs TRBV6-1 and TRBJ1-5; 7 positions match TRBD1. CDR3 length: 16 residues. Losses at the gene ends were 4 bases for V and 0 bases for J; bases not matched to a gene: 6. Germline-derived CDR1 and CDR2 are MNHNS and SASEGT.

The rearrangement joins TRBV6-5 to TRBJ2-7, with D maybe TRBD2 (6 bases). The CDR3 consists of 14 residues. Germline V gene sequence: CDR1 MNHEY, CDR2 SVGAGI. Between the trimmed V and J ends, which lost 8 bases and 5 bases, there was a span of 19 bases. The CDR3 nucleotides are TGTGCCAGCCAAGTGTTGGCAGGGAGGCACGAGCAGTACTTC. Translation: CASQVLAGRHEQYF.

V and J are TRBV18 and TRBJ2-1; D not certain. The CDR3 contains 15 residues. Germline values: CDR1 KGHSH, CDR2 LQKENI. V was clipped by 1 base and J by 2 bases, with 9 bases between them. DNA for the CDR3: TGTGCCAGCTCACCACGAGACACGACCTACAATGAGCAGTTCTTC. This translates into CASSPRDTTYNEQFF.

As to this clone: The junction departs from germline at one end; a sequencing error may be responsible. The CDR3 coding sequence is TGTGCCAGCAGGGAAGGACGGGACACCGGGGAGCTGTTTTTT. Encoded protein: CASREGRDTGELFF. The chain recombines TRBV2 with TRBJ2-2; D is unclear. Germline V gene data show CDR1 as SNHLY and CDR2 as FYNNEI. This CDR3 contains 14 residues.

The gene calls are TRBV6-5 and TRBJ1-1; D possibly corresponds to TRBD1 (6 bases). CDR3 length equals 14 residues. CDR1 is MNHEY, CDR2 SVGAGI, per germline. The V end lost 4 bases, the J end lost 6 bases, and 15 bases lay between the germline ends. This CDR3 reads CASSSGTPLAEAFF. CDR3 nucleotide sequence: TGTGCCAGCAGTTCCGGGACACCCCTGGCTGAAGCTTTCTTT.

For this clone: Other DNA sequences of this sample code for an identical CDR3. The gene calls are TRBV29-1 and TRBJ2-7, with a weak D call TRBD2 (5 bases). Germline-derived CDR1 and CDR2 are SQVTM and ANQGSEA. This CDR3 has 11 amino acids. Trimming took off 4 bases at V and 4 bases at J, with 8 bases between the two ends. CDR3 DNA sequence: TGCAGCGTTGTTTCGGGGTACGAGCAGTACTTC. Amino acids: CSVVSGYEQYF.

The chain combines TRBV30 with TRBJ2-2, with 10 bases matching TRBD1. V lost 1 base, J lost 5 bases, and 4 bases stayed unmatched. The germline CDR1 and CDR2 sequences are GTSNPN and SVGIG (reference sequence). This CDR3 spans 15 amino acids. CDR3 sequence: CAWSEDRGGTGELFF. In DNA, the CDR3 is TGTGCCTGGAGTGAGGACAGGGGGGGGACCGGGGAGCTGTTTTTT.

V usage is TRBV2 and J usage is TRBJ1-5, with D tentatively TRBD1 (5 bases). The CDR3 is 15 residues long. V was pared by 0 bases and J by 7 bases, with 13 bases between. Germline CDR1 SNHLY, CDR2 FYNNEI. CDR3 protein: CASSEARGSGQPQHF. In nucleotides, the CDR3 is TGTGCCAGCAGTGAAGCGCGGGGGAGTGGCCAGCCCCAGCATTTT.

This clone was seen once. Here the CDR3 reads CASSVISGGEQFF. DNA for the CDR3: TGTGCCAGCAGCGTTATTAGCGGGGGTGAGCAGTTCTTC. The V call is TRBV9, the J call TRBJ2-1, with 9 bases that match TRBD2. Germline CDR1 is SGDLS and CDR2 is YYNGEE. V shed 2 bases, J shed 9 bases, and the junction held 3 bases outside the gene matches. The CDR3 is 13 amino acids.

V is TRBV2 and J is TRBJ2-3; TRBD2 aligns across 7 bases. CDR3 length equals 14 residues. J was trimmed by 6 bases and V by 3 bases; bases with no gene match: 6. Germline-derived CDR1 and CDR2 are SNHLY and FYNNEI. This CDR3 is CASSEASGIDTQYF. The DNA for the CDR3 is TGTGCCAGCAGTGAGGCCAGCGGGATTGATACGCAGTATTTT. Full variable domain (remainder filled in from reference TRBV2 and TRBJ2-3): EPEVTQTPSHQVTQMGQEVILRCVPISNHLYFYWYRQILGQKVEFLVSFYNNEISEKSEIFDDQFSVERPDGSNFTLKIRSTKLEDSAMYFCASSEASGIDTQYFGPGTRLTVL.

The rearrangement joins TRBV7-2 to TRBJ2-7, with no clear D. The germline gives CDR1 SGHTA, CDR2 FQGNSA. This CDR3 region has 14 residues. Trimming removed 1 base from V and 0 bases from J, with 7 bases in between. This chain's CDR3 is CASSLVASSYEQYF. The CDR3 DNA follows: TGTGCCAGCAGCTTAGTCGCCAGCTCCTACGAGCAGTACTTC.

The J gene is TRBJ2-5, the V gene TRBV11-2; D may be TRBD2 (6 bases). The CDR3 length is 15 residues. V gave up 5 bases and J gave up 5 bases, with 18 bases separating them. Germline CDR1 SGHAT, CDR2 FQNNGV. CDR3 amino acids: CASSEGTGVGETQYF. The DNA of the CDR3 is TGTGCCAGCAGCGAAGGGACGGGAGTGGGTGAGACCCAGTACTTC.

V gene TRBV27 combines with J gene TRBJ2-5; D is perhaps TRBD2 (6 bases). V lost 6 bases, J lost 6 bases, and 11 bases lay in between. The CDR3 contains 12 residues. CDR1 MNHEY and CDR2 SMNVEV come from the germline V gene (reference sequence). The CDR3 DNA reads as TGTGCCAGCAGGATGGCGGGGCAGACCCAGTACTTC. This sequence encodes CASRMAGQTQYF.

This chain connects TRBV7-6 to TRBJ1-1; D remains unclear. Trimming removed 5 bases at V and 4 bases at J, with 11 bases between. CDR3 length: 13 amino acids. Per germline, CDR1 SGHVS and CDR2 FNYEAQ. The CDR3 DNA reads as TGTGCCAGCAGCCCGGGAGTGGGCACTGAAGCTTTCTTT. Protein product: CASSPGVGTEAFF. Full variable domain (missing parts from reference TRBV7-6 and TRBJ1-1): GAGVSQSPRYKVTKRGQDVALRCDPISGHVSLYWYRQALGQGPEFLTYFNYEAQQDKSGLPNDRFSAERPEGSISTLTIQRTEQRDSAMYRCASSPGVGTEAFFGQGTRLTVV.

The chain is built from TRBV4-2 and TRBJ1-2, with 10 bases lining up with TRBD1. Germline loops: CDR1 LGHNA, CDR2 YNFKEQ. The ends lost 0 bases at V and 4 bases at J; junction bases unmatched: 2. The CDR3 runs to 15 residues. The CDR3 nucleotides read TGTGCCAGCAGCCAAGAGACAGGGGGCGGCTATGGCTACACCTTC. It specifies CASSQETGGGYGYTF.

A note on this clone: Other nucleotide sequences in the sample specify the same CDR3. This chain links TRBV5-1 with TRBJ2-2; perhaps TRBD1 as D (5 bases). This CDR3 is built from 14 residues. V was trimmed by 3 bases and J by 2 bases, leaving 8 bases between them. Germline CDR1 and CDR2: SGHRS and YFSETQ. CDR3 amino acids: CASSSTGNTGELFF. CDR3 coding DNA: TGCGCCAGCAGCTCAACAGGAAACACCGGGGAGCTGTTTTTT.

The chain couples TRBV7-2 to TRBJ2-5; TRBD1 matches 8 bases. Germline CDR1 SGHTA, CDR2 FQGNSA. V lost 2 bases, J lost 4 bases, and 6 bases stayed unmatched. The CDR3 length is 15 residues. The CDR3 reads CASSLTTGAGETQYF. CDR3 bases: TGTGCCAGCAGCTTAACGACAGGGGCAGGAGAGACCCAGTACTTC.

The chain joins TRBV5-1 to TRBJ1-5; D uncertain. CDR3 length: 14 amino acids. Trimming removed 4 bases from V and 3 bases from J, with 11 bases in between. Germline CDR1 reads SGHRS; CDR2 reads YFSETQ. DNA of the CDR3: TGCGCCAGCAGCATTGACGGACTCAATCAGCCCCAGCATTTT. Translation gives CASSIDGLNQPQHF.

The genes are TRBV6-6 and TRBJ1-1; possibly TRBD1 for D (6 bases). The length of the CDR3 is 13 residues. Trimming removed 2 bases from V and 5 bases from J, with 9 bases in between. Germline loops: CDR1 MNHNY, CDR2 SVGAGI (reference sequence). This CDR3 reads CASSYLDRTEAFF. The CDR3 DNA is TGTGCCAGCAGTTACCTCGACAGGACTGAAGCTTTCTTT.

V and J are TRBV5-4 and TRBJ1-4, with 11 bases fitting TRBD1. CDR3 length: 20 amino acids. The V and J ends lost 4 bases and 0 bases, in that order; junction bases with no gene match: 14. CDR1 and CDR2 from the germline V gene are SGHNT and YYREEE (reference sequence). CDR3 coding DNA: TGTGCCAGCAGCAGACGATCCGGACAGGGGGCCATTGCAACTAATGAAAAACTGTTTTTT. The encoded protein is CASSRRSGQGAIATNEKLFF. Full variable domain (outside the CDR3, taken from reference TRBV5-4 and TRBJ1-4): ETGVTQSPTHLIKTRGQQVTLRCSSQSGHNTVSWYQQALGQGPQFIFQYYREEENGRGNFPPRFSGLQFPNYSSELNVNALELDDSALYLCASSRRSGQGAIATNEKLFFGSGTQLSVL.

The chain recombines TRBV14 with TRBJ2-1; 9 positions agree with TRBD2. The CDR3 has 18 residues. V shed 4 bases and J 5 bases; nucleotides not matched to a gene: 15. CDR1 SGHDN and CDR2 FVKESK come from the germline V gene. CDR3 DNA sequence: TGTGCCAGCAGCCCCTCACCGGCGGGAGGGCCTTTGAACAATGAGCAGTTCTTC. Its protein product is CASSPSPAGGPLNNEQFF.

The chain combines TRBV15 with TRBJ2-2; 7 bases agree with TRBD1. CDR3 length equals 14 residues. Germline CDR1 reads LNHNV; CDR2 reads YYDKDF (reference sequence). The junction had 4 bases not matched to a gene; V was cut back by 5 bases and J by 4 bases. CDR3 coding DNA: TGTGCCACCAGCTGGAGACAGGGCACCGGGGAGCTGTTTTTT. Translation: CATSWRQGTGELFF.

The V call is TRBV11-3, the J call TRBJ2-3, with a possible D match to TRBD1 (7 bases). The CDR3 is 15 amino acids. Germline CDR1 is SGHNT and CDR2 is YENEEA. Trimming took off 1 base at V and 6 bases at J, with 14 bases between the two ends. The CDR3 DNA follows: TGTGCCAGCAGCTTAGGGCAGGGGGAGGAGGATACGCAGTATTTT. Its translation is CASSLGQGEEDTQYF.

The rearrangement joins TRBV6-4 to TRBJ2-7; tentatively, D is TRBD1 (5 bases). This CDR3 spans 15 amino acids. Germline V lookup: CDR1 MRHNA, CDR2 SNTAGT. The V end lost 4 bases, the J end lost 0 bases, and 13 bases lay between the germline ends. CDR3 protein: CASSAETGSSYEQYF. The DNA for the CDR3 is TGTGCCAGCAGTGCCGAAACAGGTAGCTCCTACGAGCAGTACTTC.

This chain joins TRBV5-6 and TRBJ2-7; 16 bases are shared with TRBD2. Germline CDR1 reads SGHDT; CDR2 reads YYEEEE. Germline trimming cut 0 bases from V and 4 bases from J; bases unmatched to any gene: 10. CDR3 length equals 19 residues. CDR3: CASSLGGLAGGLFGYEQYF. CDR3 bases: TGTGCCAGCAGCTTGGGGGGACTAGCGGGAGGGCTTTTCGGGTACGAGCAGTACTTC.

Here the CDR3 reads CASSIDRSPSYGYTF. The DNA for the CDR3 is TGTGCCAGTAGTATAGATAGGAGTCCGTCCTATGGCTACACCTTC. The rearrangement links TRBV19 to TRBJ1-2; D unresolved. Germline CDR1 is LNHDA and CDR2 is SQIVND (reference sequence). V lost 0 bases, J lost 4 bases, and 12 bases lay in between. The CDR3 is 15 residues long.

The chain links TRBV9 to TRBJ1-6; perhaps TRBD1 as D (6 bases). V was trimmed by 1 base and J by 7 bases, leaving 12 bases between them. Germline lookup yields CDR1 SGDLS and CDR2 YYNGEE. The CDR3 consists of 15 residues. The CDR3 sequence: CASSVFQGSNSPLHF. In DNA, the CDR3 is TGTGCCAGCAGCGTATTTCAGGGGTCGAATTCACCCCTCCACTTT.

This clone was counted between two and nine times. In DNA form, the CDR3 reads TGTGCCAGCAGCTTAGATCGGGGGGGCCCATACGAGCAGTACTTC. Protein sequence: CASSLDRGGPYEQYF. The chain employs TRBV7-8 and TRBJ2-7; 8 bases line up with TRBD2. With 1 base clipped from V and 4 bases from J, the junction kept 6 bases outside the gene matches. CDR1 is SGHVS and CDR2 is FQNEAQ in the germline V gene. The CDR3 has 15 residues.

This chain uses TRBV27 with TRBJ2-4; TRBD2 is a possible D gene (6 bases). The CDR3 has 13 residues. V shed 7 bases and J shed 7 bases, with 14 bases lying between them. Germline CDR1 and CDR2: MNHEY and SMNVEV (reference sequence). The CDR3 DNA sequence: TGTGCCAGCACCCCCGGGACTGCTAACATTCAGTACTTC. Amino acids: CASTPGTANIQYF.

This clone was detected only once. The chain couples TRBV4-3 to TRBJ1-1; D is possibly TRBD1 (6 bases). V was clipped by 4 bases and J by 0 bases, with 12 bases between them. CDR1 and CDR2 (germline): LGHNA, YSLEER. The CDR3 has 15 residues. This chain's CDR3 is CASSRTGQLNTEAFF. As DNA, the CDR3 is TGCGCCAGCAGCCGCACCGGACAGTTGAACACTGAAGCTTTCTTT.